A single sample gave rise to the 20 T cell receptor beta chains below, sequenced in a study of shared clonotypes between healthy human individuals. The assay was immunoSEQ multiplex PCR, and TCRdb's table has in-frame clones only and misses some. The table lists about 470,000 clones, 75% to 85% of them singletons, with less than 15% in the top ten. Sequenced: PBMCs. The receptor source for this set is a woman in her 40s in good health. Some clones in this sample may be carry-over from other donors' samples.

This chain links TRBV9 with TRBJ2-5; D unclear. The CDR3 has 15 residues. Per the germline V gene, CDR1 is SGDLS and CDR2 is YYNGEE. Trimming stripped 0 bases from V and 0 bases from J, with 9 bases between. The CDR3 loop reads CASSVDLTYQETQYF. CDR3 bases: TGTGCCAGCAGCGTAGACCTAACTTACCAAGAGACCCAGTACTTC.

The rearrangement links TRBV15 to TRBJ2-3, with 10 nucleotides matching TRBD2. This CDR3 comprises 16 residues. V was clipped by 5 bases and J by 7 bases; unmatched bases: 12. Per the germline V gene, CDR1 is LNHNV and CDR2 is YYDKDF (reference sequence). The CDR3 reads CATSLPGGLALNTQYF. CDR3 nucleotide sequence: TGTGCCACCAGCCTTCCGGGGGGACTAGCGTTGAATACGCAGTATTTT.

This chain connects TRBV10-3 to TRBJ1-6; 9 bases are a match to TRBD1. The CDR3 runs to 14 residues. Unmatched junction bases numbered 5, after V lost 5 bases and J lost 9 bases. In germline, CDR1 is ENHRY, CDR2 SYGVKD. The CDR3 sequence: CAISSGTGFSPLHF. DNA of the CDR3: TGTGCCATCAGTTCCGGGACAGGGTTTTCACCCCTCCACTTT.

This chain uses TRBV6-1 with TRBJ2-1; TRBD2 matches at 7 bases. V lost 2 bases, J lost 4 bases, and 8 bases stayed unmatched. Germline values: CDR1 MNHNS, CDR2 SASEGT. This CDR3 spans 16 amino acids. As DNA, the CDR3 is TGTGCCAGCAGTGAACTTTCAGCGGGACCTTACAATGAGCAGTTCTTC. Translating gives CASSELSAGPYNEQFF.

CDR3 residues: CASSSGALVCYEQYF. The CDR3 DNA reads as TGTGCCAGCAGCTCAGGGGCGCTGGTCTGCTACGAGCAGTACTTC. The chain is built from TRBV7-3 and TRBJ2-7; the D gene is possibly TRBD1 (6 bases). Germline V gives CDR1 SGHTA, CDR2 FQGTGA. CDR3 length equals 15 residues. Trimming pared 4 bases from V and 3 bases from J, leaving 16 bases between.

The chain joins TRBV9 to TRBJ2-3; D perhaps matches TRBD1 (7 bases). Trimming cost V 7 bases and J 4 bases, with 22 bases left between them. The CDR3 sequence is 16 residues long. Germline assignment: CDR1 SGDLS and CDR2 YYNGEE. Here the CDR3 reads CASSSAGQGGADTQYF. CDR3 bases: TGTGCCAGCTCGAGCGCGGGGCAGGGGGGTGCAGATACGCAGTATTTT.

This clone was seen a few times. V gene TRBV5-1 combines with J gene TRBJ2-7, with 8 bases that match TRBD1. The CDR3 covers 13 residues. The J segment lost 4 bases and the V segment lost 4 bases, leaving 4 bases of the junction unmatched. Germline CDR1 SGHRS, CDR2 YFSETQ. The CDR3 nucleotides read TGCGCCAGCAGCCCGACAGGGGAGTACGAGCAGTACTTC. Amino acids: CASSPTGEYEQYF.

The V gene is TRBV7-7, the J gene TRBJ1-3, with 9 bases aligning to TRBD1. The V segment lost 5 bases and the J segment 4 bases; nucleotides outside the gene matches: 3. CDR3 length equals 14 residues. Looked up from germline, CDR1 is SSHAT and CDR2 is FNYEAQ (reference sequence). The CDR3 region has the DNA TGTGCCAGCAGCGCCGGGACAGGGGGAAACACCATATATTTT. Residues: CASSAGTGGNTIYF.

The table lists this clone with a few counts. The V call is TRBV30, the J call TRBJ1-1; D is unresolved. Germline-derived CDR1 and CDR2 are GTSNPN and SVGIG (reference sequence). The CDR3 is 13 amino acids. Between the trimmed V and J ends, which lost 3 bases and 1 base, there was a span of 9 bases. CDR3 bases: TGTGCCTGGAGAAGCAAAAGGAACACTGAAGCTTTCTTT. As protein: CAWRSKRNTEAFF.

The chain is built from TRBV11-2 and TRBJ1-1; D is ambiguous. V was clipped by 2 bases and J by 4 bases, with 5 bases between them. CDR1 is SGHAT and CDR2 is FQNNGV in the germline V gene. The CDR3 covers 12 residues. CDR3 nucleotides: TGTGCCAGCAGCTTACGGATCACTGAAGCTTTCTTT. Translating it yields CASSLRITEAFF.

The DNA for the CDR3 is TGTGCCAGCAGCTTGGGGAGCGGGGGGAGCACAGATACGCAGTATTTT. Translation: CASSLGSGGSTDTQYF. V and J are TRBV5-4 and TRBJ2-3; 9 positions agree with TRBD2. This CDR3 is 16 amino acids long. The junction had 2 bases not matched to a gene; V was cut back by 0 bases and J by 0 bases. Germline CDR1 and CDR2: SGHNT and YYREEE (reference sequence).

In this sample, this clone turned up once. The chain carries TRBV30 and TRBJ2-7; D is uncertain. The V gene's germline CDR1 is GTSNPN and CDR2 SVGIG (reference sequence). V was pared by 2 bases and J by 3 bases, with 11 bases between. This CDR3 spans 13 amino acids. The CDR3 DNA reads as TGTGCCTGGAGTACGTTCGGGTACTACGAGCAGTACTTC. Encoded protein: CAWSTFGYYEQYF. The complete variable domain, with remaining parts taken from reference TRBV30 and TRBJ2-7, reads SQTIHQWPATLVQPVGSPLSLECTVEGTSNPNLYWYRQAAGRGLQLLFYSVGIGQISSEVPQNLSASRPQDRQFILSSKKLLLSDSGFYLCAWSTFGYYEQYFGPGTRLTVT.

This clone was seen once. The chain joins TRBV5-1 to TRBJ2-5, with unresolved D. The CDR3 has 15 amino acids. Looked up from germline, CDR1 is SGHRS and CDR2 is YFSETQ. Between the trimmed V and J ends, which lost 4 bases and 2 bases, there was a span of 15 bases. CDR3 nucleotide sequence: TGCGCCAGCAGCCCCAACCCGACCCGGCAAGAGACCCAGTACTTC. Translating gives CASSPNPTRQETQYF.

The table lists this clone with a count of one. The chain combines TRBV18 with TRBJ2-3, with D perhaps matching TRBD2 (6 bases). The CDR3 runs 15 residues. Germline V gene lookup returns CDR1 KGHSH and CDR2 LQKENI. Trimming stripped 3 bases from V and 5 bases from J, with 15 bases between. The CDR3 nucleotides are TGTGCCAGCTCACCGTCTGGGGTCGGGGGAGATACGCAGTATTTT. This encodes CASSPSGVGGDTQYF.

The chain combines TRBV6-1 with TRBJ2-7; D gene ambiguous. The germline gives CDR1 MNHNS, CDR2 SASEGT. There are 13 residues in the CDR3. V dropped 1 base and J dropped 4 bases, with 8 bases sitting between them. CDR3 amino acids: CASSEEQRYEQYF. The CDR3 region has the DNA TGTGCCAGCAGTGAAGAACAGAGGTACGAGCAGTACTTC.

The table lists this clone with a count of one. The chain combines TRBV6-5 with TRBJ2-5; TRBD2 agrees at 7 bases. Germline CDR1 is MNHEY and CDR2 is SVGAGI. The length of the CDR3 is 15 residues. V was clipped by 4 bases and J by 5 bases; unmatched bases: 10. The CDR3 sequence: CASSSPGPGGETQYF. The CDR3 nucleotides are TGTGCCAGCAGTTCTCCGGGGCCGGGAGGTGAGACCCAGTACTTC.

The gene calls are TRBV5-1 and TRBJ2-6, with 9 bases fitting TRBD1. The trim removed 4 bases at V and 1 base at J, leaving 12 bases unmatched. Germline values: CDR1 SGHRS, CDR2 YFSETQ. The CDR3 loop spans 19 amino acids. CDR3: CASSQDRDRVPSGANVLTF. In DNA form, the CDR3 reads TGCGCCAGCAGCCAGGACCGGGACAGGGTCCCTTCTGGGGCCAACGTCCTGACTTTC.

This chain uses TRBV5-5 with TRBJ2-1; D unclear. This CDR3 contains 16 residues. Deletions cut 2 bases from V and 0 bases from J, with 12 bases between. Germline lookup yields CDR1 SGHKS and CDR2 YYEKEE (reference sequence). The CDR3 is CASSLTWNPSYNEQFF. CDR3 nucleotides: TGTGCCAGCAGCTTAACTTGGAACCCCTCCTACAATGAGCAGTTCTTC.

DNA of the CDR3: TGTGCCAGTAGTACCGGGACAGGGGCCCCCACTGAAGCTTTCTTT. Translated: CASSTGTGAPTEAFF. The chain recombines TRBV19 with TRBJ1-1; 10 positions agree with TRBD1. The CDR3 runs to 15 residues. The junction had 6 bases not matched to a gene; V was cut back by 4 bases and J by 4 bases. The V gene's germline CDR1 is LNHDA and CDR2 SQIVND (reference sequence).

The rearrangement joins TRBV28 to TRBJ2-5, with TRBD1 matching 11 bases. Trimming at V came to 2 bases and at J to 1 base, leaving 12 bases not matched to a gene. Germline CDR1 is MDHEN and CDR2 is SYDVKM. The CDR3 spans 19 residues. This CDR3 is CASSLIGQGAGVVQETQYF. CDR3 DNA sequence: TGTGCCAGCAGTTTAATCGGACAGGGGGCTGGAGTGGTCCAAGAGACCCAGTACTTC.